These T cell receptor beta chains were read from a single sample in a study of OX40 agonist ivuxolimab in advanced cancers. The protocol was immunoSEQ multiplex PCR, while the TCRdb copy is restricted to in-frame clones and leaves out a portion. The data hold tens of thousands of clones, with around 80% observed a single time. Sample: CD4+ or CD8+ T cells sorted from blood, taken in a trial of the OX40 agonist ivuxolimab. These TCRs come from an adult with an advanced solid tumor such as melanoma, head and neck, liver or kidney cancer. Each CDR3 is given with its conserved first and last residue. The order of the fields is D gene, clone size, V gene, J gene, CDR3 protein, CDR3 DNA. The D gene is left open where the match is weak. Rows give clone size only sometimes, using once, few, many, or a class for an expanded clone.

TRBD1,.,TRBV19,TRBJ1-6,CASSIVGTGSPLHF,TGTGCCAGTAGTATAGTTGGGACAGGGTCACCCCTCCACTTT
TRBD2,.,TRBV15,TRBJ2-7,CATSSVWGGEQYF,TGTGCCACCAGCAGCGTGTGGGGGGGTGAGCAGTACTTC
TRBD2,.,TRBV9,TRBJ2-4,CASSRPGRGKNIQYF,TGTGCCAGCAGCAGACCAGGGAGGGGAAAAAACATTCAGTACTTC
TRBD1,.,TRBV5-1,TRBJ1-6,CASSTGTGTPSSYNSPLHF,TGCGCCAGCAGCACCGGGACAGGGACCCCTAGCTCCTATAATTCACCCCTCCACTTT
.,.,TRBV18,TRBJ2-3,CASSVSSTDTQYF,TGTGCCAGCTCCGTTTCTAGCACAGATACGCAGTATTTT
TRBD2,.,TRBV5-1,TRBJ2-7,CASSLGSGGATGEQYF,TGCGCCAGCAGCTTGGGAAGCGGGGGGGCCACCGGCGAGCAGTACTTC
TRBD1,.,TRBV6-5,TRBJ1-2,CASSQGAVGYTF,TGTGCCAGCAGTCAGGGGGCAGTTGGCTACACCTTC
.,.,TRBV2,TRBJ2-1,CASSEDRNNEQFF,TGTGCCAGCAGTGAAGACAGAAACAATGAGCAGTTCTTC
TRBD1,.,TRBV5-5,TRBJ2-7,CASSLKSGTGTTYEQYF,TGTGCCAGCAGCTTGAAAAGTGGGACAGGGACGACCTACGAGCAGTACTTC
TRBD1,.,TRBV7-8,TRBJ2-7,CASSLGDSSYEQYF,TGTGCCAGCAGCTTAGGGGACAGCTCCTACGAGCAGTACTTC
TRBD2,.,TRBV27,TRBJ2-1,CASSWSGGTYNEQFF,TGTGCCAGCAGTTGGAGCGGGGGGACCTACAATGAGCAGTTCTTC
TRBD1,.,TRBV9,TRBJ2-7,CASSPRQTGTEFYEQYF,TGTGCCAGCAGCCCTCGTCAAACCGGGACAGAGTTCTACGAGCAGTACTTC
TRBD1,.,TRBV27,TRBJ1-2,CASSPRTGDGYTF,TGTGCCAGCAGTCCGCGGACAGGGGATGGCTACACCTTC
.,.,TRBV15,TRBJ1-1,CATSRDFQGVPEAFF,TGTGCCACCAGCAGAGATTTTCAGGGAGTCCCTGAAGCTTTCTTT
TRBD2,.,TRBV18,TRBJ2-5,CASSPLALAEETQYF,TGTGCCAGCTCACCACTTGCCCTAGCGGAAGAGACCCAGTACTTC
TRBD2,.,TRBV10-3,TRBJ2-1,CAISGQGGGSYNEQFF,TGTGCCATCAGTGGTCAGGGCGGGGGCTCCTACAATGAGCAGTTCTTC
.,few,TRBV30,TRBJ1-5,CAWSGGVGQPQHF,TGTGCCTGGAGTGGGGGGGTAGGTCAGCCCCAGCATTTT
TRBD2,.,TRBV4-2,TRBJ2-7,CASSRHAGGGATYEQYF,TGTGCCAGCAGCCGTCACGCAGGCGGGGGAGCCACCTACGAGCAGTACTTC
TRBD2,.,TRBV5-1,TRBJ2-7,CASSKGLAGYEQYF,TGCGCCAGCAGCAAGGGACTAGCGGGCTACGAGCAGTACTTC
.,.,TRBV10-3,TRBJ1-3,CAISESGSSGNTIYF,TGTGCCATCAGTGAGTCAGGAAGCTCTGGAAACACCATATATTTT
TRBD1,.,TRBV6-5,TRBJ1-2,CATWTGETTSYGYTF,TGTGCCACTTGGACAGGGGAGACAACCAGCTATGGCTACACCTTC
.,once,TRBV28,TRBJ1-5,CASQGFFNQPQHF,TGTGCCAGTCAGGGTTTTTTCAATCAGCCCCAGCATTTT
TRBD1,few,TRBV14,TRBJ2-7,CASSPAGGSEQYF,TGTGCCAGCAGCCCTGCAGGGGGCAGCGAGCAGTACTTC
TRBD1,.,TRBV6-4,TRBJ1-2,CASSESGTGGYGYTF,TGTGCCAGCAGTGAATCCGGGACAGGGGGCTATGGCTACACCTTC
.,.,TRBV19,TRBJ1-5,CASSSQYSWGNQPQHF,TGTGCCAGTAGTAGCCAGTATAGTTGGGGCAATCAGCCCCAGCATTTT
TRBD1,.,TRBV7-3,TRBJ2-1,CASSRGQGVANEQFF,TGTGCCAGCAGCCGAGGACAGGGAGTGGCCAATGAGCAGTTCTTC
.,.,TRBV7-2,TRBJ1-5,CASSLDGSSNQPQHF,TGTGCCAGCAGCTTAGATGGGTCCAGCAATCAGCCCCAGCATTTT
TRBD1,.,TRBV5-4,TRBJ1-2,CASSFFDRDINYGYTF,TGTGCCAGCAGCTTCTTCGACAGGGACATTAACTATGGCTACACCTTC
.,.,TRBV7-8,TRBJ1-2,CASSFDGNYGYTF,TGTGCCAGCAGCTTCGACGGAAACTATGGCTACACCTTC
.,few,TRBV30,TRBJ1-5,CAWSLEGGNQPQHF,TGTGCCTGGAGTCTGGAGGGAGGCAATCAGCCCCAGCATTTT
.,.,TRBV2,TRBJ2-5,CASKERRSGETQYF,TGTGCCAGCAAGGAGAGGCGATCGGGGGAGACCCAGTACTTC
.,.,TRBV6-5,TRBJ2-7,CASSIQEVSYEQYF,TGTGCCAGCAGTATCCAGGAAGTCTCCTACGAGCAGTACTTC
.,.,TRBV6-5,TRBJ1-5,CASSYERGNQPQHF,TGTGCCAGCAGTTACGAAAGGGGCAATCAGCCCCAGCATTTT
TRBD2,.,TRBV7-2,TRBJ2-3,CASSPLAGVVDTQYF,TGTGCCAGCAGCCCACTAGCGGGGGTGGTAGATACGCAGTATTTT
TRBD1,.,TRBV29-1,TRBJ2-1,CSVDIRGSSYNEQFF,TGCAGCGTGGACATCAGGGGGAGCTCCTACAATGAGCAGTTCTTC
TRBD1,few,TRBV28,TRBJ1-2,CASSAGGYGYTF,TGTGCCAGCAGCGCAGGGGGCTATGGCTACACCTTC
TRBD2,.,TRBV4-2,TRBJ2-1,CASSQAVTSGGGGEQFF,TGTGCCAGCAGCCAAGCGGTGACTAGCGGGGGGGGTGGTGAGCAGTTCTTC
.,once,TRBV5-4,TRBJ1-5,CASSLVPGNQPQHF,TGTGCCAGCAGCTTGGTGCCCGGCAATCAGCCCCAGCATTTT
.,.,TRBV11-2,TRBJ1-5,CASSALGGTQPQHF,TGTGCCAGCAGCGCCCTCGGGGGGACACAGCCCCAGCATTTT
TRBD1,.,TRBV5-4,TRBJ2-1,CASSLPGQGAGGQFF,TGTGCCAGCAGCTTGCCAGGACAGGGGGCTGGGGGGCAGTTCTTC
.,.,TRBV11-3,TRBJ2-5,CASSPDSYQETQYF,TGTGCCAGCAGCCCGGACAGCTACCAAGAGACCCAGTACTTC
.,.,TRBV6-5,TRBJ1-1,CASSYLENTEAFF,TGTGCCAGCAGTTATTTAGAGAACACTGAAGCTTTCTTT
.,medium-sized,TRBV30,TRBJ2-7,CAWRWDGSYEQYF,TGTGCCTGGAGGTGGGACGGATCCTACGAGCAGTACTTC